The next 24 T cell receptor beta chains were all read from a single sample in a study of blood T cell repertoires in COVID-19. TCRdb keeps only in-frame clones here, not all; method: immunoSEQ multiplex PCR. The table has tens of thousands of clones, approximately 77% seen once. Sequencing was performed on peripheral blood. The receptors were sampled from a man between 70 and 80 years old with COVID-19, enrolled during active disease.

The rearrangement joins TRBV6-2 or TRBV6-3 to TRBJ1-5; 7 nucleotides agree with TRBD1. From germline, CDR1 is MNHEY and CDR2 SVGEGT. J lost 4 bases, V lost 6 bases, and 15 bases had no gene match. The CDR3 consists of 17 residues. This CDR3 reads CASSHGQDLGRNQPQHF. The CDR3, as DNA: TGTGCCAGCAGCCATGGACAGGACCTTGGTCGAAATCAGCCCCAGCATTTT.

There are a few counts of this clone. J is TRBJ2-1 and V is TRBV4-1; 9 bases line up with TRBD2. The CDR3 extends over 17 amino acids. Trimming removed 4 bases from V and 2 bases from J; junction bases left unmatched: 9. Germline assignment: CDR1 MGHRA and CDR2 YSYEKL. CDR3 region: CASSRSPSGVTYNEQFF. CDR3 bases: TGCGCCAGCAGCCGTAGCCCTAGCGGGGTTACCTACAATGAGCAGTTCTTC.

The chain uses TRBV5-5 and TRBJ1-4; possibly TRBD1 for D (5 bases). This CDR3 contains 15 residues. CDR1 and CDR2 from the germline V gene are SGHKS and YYEKEE (reference sequence). The V end lost 1 base, the J end lost 8 bases, and 15 bases lay between the germline ends. CDR3 DNA sequence: TGTGCCAGCAGCTTGTTCCAAGGGGCGCAGGAAAAACTGTTTTTT. This encodes CASSLFQGAQEKLFF.

This chain joins TRBV7-3 and TRBJ2-3, with D possibly matching TRBD1 (6 bases). The CDR3 is 15 amino acids. CDR1 and CDR2 from the germline V gene are SGHTA and FQGTGA. V was pared by 2 bases and J by 2 bases, with 11 bases between. The CDR3 DNA is TGTGCCAGCAGCTTATGGGCAGGGGACACAGATACGCAGTATTTT. As protein: CASSLWAGDTDTQYF.

The CDR3 nucleotides read TGTGCCAGCAGCTATACGGGAGAGACCTACGAGCAGTACTTC. Protein: CASSYTGETYEQYF. The chain employs TRBV9 and TRBJ2-7, with D possibly matching TRBD2 (6 bases). The V end lost 4 bases, the J end lost 2 bases, and 13 bases lay between the germline ends. Germline lookup yields CDR1 SGDLS and CDR2 YYNGEE. The CDR3 runs to 14 residues.

The chain employs TRBV28 and TRBJ1-5; 7 positions agree with TRBD1. Germline values: CDR1 MDHEN, CDR2 SYDVKM. This CDR3 comprises 19 residues. Trimming took 6 bases from V and 2 from J; bases not matched to a gene: 19. CDR3: CASRGSLGTESQGNQPQHF. CDR3 nucleotide sequence: TGTGCCAGCAGGGGGTCACTGGGGACAGAGAGCCAGGGCAATCAGCCCCAGCATTTT. The full variable domain, in which reference TRBV28 and TRBJ1-5 provide the parts outside the CDR3, is DVKVTQSSRYLVKRTGEKVFLECVQDMDHENMFWYRQDPGLGLRLIYFSYDVKMKEKGDIPEGYSVSREKKERFSLILESASTNQTSMYLCASRGSLGTESQGNQPQHFGDGTRLSIL.

The rearrangement links TRBV5-1 to TRBJ1-4, with a possible D match to TRBD1 (5 bases). Germline V gene data show CDR1 as SGHRS and CDR2 as YFSETQ. V dropped 0 bases and J dropped 5 bases, with 8 bases sitting between them. This CDR3 region has 14 residues. CDR3 sequence: CASSLVGPNEKLFF. The CDR3 bases are TGCGCCAGCAGCTTGGTGGGGCCCAATGAAAAACTGTTTTTT.

The V gene is TRBV7-9, the J gene TRBJ1-1; 8 bases agree with TRBD1. The CDR3 covers 14 residues. V shed 5 bases and J 5 bases; nucleotides not matched to a gene: 7. Germline assignment: CDR1 SEHNR and CDR2 FQNEAQ (reference sequence). The CDR3 here is CASSRTQGGTEAFF. The CDR3, as DNA: TGTGCCAGCAGCAGGACACAGGGGGGGACTGAAGCTTTCTTT.

The chain couples TRBV29-1 to TRBJ2-4; no clear D gene. V was pared by 1 base and J by 1 base, with 5 bases between. Germline V gene lookup returns CDR1 SQVTM and CDR2 ANQGSEA. The CDR3 is 13 amino acids. CDR3 amino acids: CSVEVEAKNIQYF. CDR3 nucleotides: TGCAGCGTTGAAGTCGAGGCCAAAAACATTCAGTACTTC.

CDR3 residues: CASSQRTMGSGYTF. Here the CDR3 DNA reads TGTGCCAGCAGCCAAAGGACAATGGGCAGTGGCTACACCTTC. The V gene is TRBV14, the J gene TRBJ1-2; D is perhaps TRBD1 (5 bases). CDR3 size: 14 residues. Trimming cost V 2 bases and J 7 bases, with 14 bases left between them. From germline, CDR1 is SGHDN and CDR2 FVKESK.

V is TRBV4-1 and J is TRBJ2-1; 8 bases agree with TRBD2. V lost 0 bases to trimming and J lost 2 bases; unmatched junction nucleotides: 9. Germline CDR1 and CDR2: MGHRA and YSYEKL. The CDR3 length is 18 residues. The CDR3 is CASSQENGRAGAYNEQFF. DNA of the CDR3: TGCGCCAGCAGCCAAGAGAACGGGAGGGCCGGGGCCTACAATGAGCAGTTCTTC.

The chain carries TRBV5-4 and TRBJ1-1; D is undetermined. CDR1 SGHNT and CDR2 YYREEE come from the germline V gene (reference sequence). V lost 0 bases, J lost 6 bases, and 6 bases lay in between. The CDR3 extends over 12 amino acids. CDR3 residues: CASSLVRAEAFF. CDR3 in DNA: TGTGCCAGCAGCTTGGTGAGGGCTGAAGCTTTCTTT. Looking up the rest from reference TRBV5-4 and TRBJ1-1 gives the full variable domain: ETGVTQSPTHLIKTRGQQVTLRCSSQSGHNTVSWYQQALGQGPQFIFQYYREEENGRGNFPPRFSGLQFPNYSSELNVNALELDDSALYLCASSLVRAEAFFGQGTRLTVV.

This chain joins TRBV18 and TRBJ1-2; D gene uncertain. The CDR3 length is 13 residues. Deletions cut 3 bases from V and 8 bases from J, with 13 bases between. Germline V CDR1 and CDR2: KGHSH, LQKENI. The CDR3, as DNA: TGTGCCAGCTCACCGGAGGTGGCCTACGGCTACACCTTC. Residues: CASSPEVAYGYTF.

The chain couples TRBV5-1 to TRBJ2-7; D unresolved. This CDR3 has 14 amino acids. The germline V and J ends were trimmed by 0 bases and 1 base, with 8 bases remaining between them. Per the germline V gene, CDR1 is SGHRS and CDR2 is YFSETQ. The CDR3 region has the DNA TGCGCCAGCAGCTTGGAAGCGAGTTCCTACGAGCAGTACTTC. Protein sequence: CASSLEASSYEQYF.

J is TRBJ1-1 and V is TRBV29-1, with D possibly being TRBD1 (6 bases). This CDR3 is 12 amino acids long. V gave up 7 bases and J gave up 1 base, with 10 bases separating them. The V gene's germline CDR1 is SQVTM and CDR2 ANQGSEA. Here the CDR3 reads CSAPDRNTEAFF. The CDR3 nucleotides read TGCAGCGCTCCGGACAGGAACACTGAAGCTTTCTTT.

This chain uses TRBV7-2 with TRBJ2-7; D is perhaps TRBD2 (7 bases). Looked up from germline, CDR1 is SGHTA and CDR2 is FQGNSA. CDR3 length equals 15 residues. Trimming stripped 1 base from V and 2 bases from J, with 12 bases between. The CDR3 protein is CASSLGGGDAYEQYF. CDR3 nucleotide sequence: TGTGCCAGCAGCTTAGGGGGGGGCGACGCCTACGAGCAGTACTTC. The variable domain in full, with the rest retrieved from reference TRBV7-2 and TRBJ2-7, is GAGVSQSPSNKVTEKGKDVELRCDPISGHTALYWYRQSLGQGLEFLIYFQGNSAPDKSGLPSDRFSAERTGGSVSTLTIQRTQQEDSAVYLCASSLGGGDAYEQYFGPGTRLTVT.

This clone was counted only a few times. The chain has TRBV18 and TRBJ2-1; maybe TRBD1 (6 bases). Germline CDR1 KGHSH, CDR2 LQKENI. This CDR3 spans 15 amino acids. With 6 bases removed from V and 8 bases from J, the gap between germline ends came to 20 bases. The CDR3 protein is CASSPTGPLRDEQFF. DNA for the CDR3: TGTGCCAGCTCTCCTACAGGGCCCTTAAGGGATGAGCAGTTCTTC.

This clone was picked up one time. The chain is built from TRBV27 and TRBJ2-7; 10 bases line up with TRBD1. V dropped 6 bases and J dropped 7; count of bases not matched to a gene: 12. The CDR3 has 15 amino acids. Germline lookup yields CDR1 MNHEY and CDR2 SMNVEV (reference sequence). This CDR3 is CASSSPGQGLWEQYF. The DNA of the CDR3 is TGTGCCAGCAGCTCCCCGGGACAGGGGTTGTGGGAGCAGTACTTC.

The CDR3 DNA sequence: TGTGCCAGCAGCGCTTTGACAGGGGGTGGGGAGACCCAGTACTTC. Translating gives CASSALTGGGETQYF. The chain carries TRBV9 and TRBJ2-5, with 9 bases lining up with TRBD1. Germline assignment: CDR1 SGDLS and CDR2 YYNGEE. Losses at the gene ends were 3 bases for V and 5 bases for J; bases not matched to a gene: 8. The CDR3 runs to 15 residues. The whole variable domain, remainder taken from reference TRBV9 and TRBJ2-5, is DSGVTQTPKHLITATGQRVTLRCSPRSGDLSVYWYQQSLDQGLQFLIQYYNGEERAKGNILERFSAQQFPDLHSELNLSSLELGDSALYFCASSALTGGGETQYFGPGTRLLVL.

Here the CDR3 reads CASTPLVGTGTDTQYF. The CDR3 nucleotides read TGTGCCAGCACCCCCTTAGTGGGGACTGGGACAGATACGCAGTATTTT. The chain joins TRBV7-9 to TRBJ2-3; tentatively, D is TRBD2 (6 bases). V was shortened by 7 bases and J by 3 bases, with 20 bases between the two germline ends. Germline V gene data show CDR1 as SEHNR and CDR2 as FQNEAQ (reference sequence). The CDR3 runs 16 residues. The full variable domain, rest sourced from reference TRBV7-9 and TRBJ2-3, is DTGVSQNPRHKITKRGQNVTFRCDPISEHNRLYWYRQTLGQGPEFLTYFQNEAQLEKSRLLSDRFSAERPKGSFSTLEIQRTEQGDSAMYLCASTPLVGTGTDTQYFGPGTRLTVL.

This chain uses TRBV6-6 with TRBJ2-7, with 8 bases identical to TRBD1. With 5 bases clipped from V and 6 bases from J, the junction kept 6 bases outside the gene matches. Germline CDR1 MNHNY, CDR2 SVGAGI (reference sequence). The CDR3 is 13 amino acids. CDR3 DNA sequence: TGTGCCAGCAGTCAGGACAGGGTTCGCGAGCAGTACTTC. Translation gives CASSQDRVREQYF.

CDR3 DNA: TGTGCCAGCAGCGTAGGGCTAGCGGGGAACGCGAACACCGGGGAGCTGTTTTTT. Translation: CASSVGLAGNANTGELFF. V usage is TRBV9 and J usage is TRBJ2-2; 9 nucleotides line up with TRBD2. After removal of 0 bases from V and 0 bases from J, the junction contained 6 bases not matched to a gene. The CDR3 totals 18 residues. Per germline, CDR1 SGDLS and CDR2 YYNGEE.

The J gene is TRBJ2-7, the V gene TRBV7-2; D not certain. The V gene's germline CDR1 is SGHTA and CDR2 FQGNSA. V was trimmed by 1 base and J by 6 bases, leaving 13 bases between them. The CDR3 is 14 residues long. CDR3 coding DNA: TGTGCCAGCAGCTTAGTAGACCAAGCGACCGAGCAGTACTTC. Translated, it gives CASSLVDQATEQYF.

The V gene is TRBV6-5, the J gene TRBJ1-3; unclear D gene. V lost 4 bases and J 3 bases, leaving 7 bases between the germline ends. The CDR3 spans 13 residues. Germline CDR1 MNHEY, CDR2 SVGAGI. In DNA, the CDR3 is TGTGCCAGCAGTTCCCCAGGTGGAAACACCATATATTTT. Protein product: CASSSPGGNTIYF.